The next 22 T cell receptor beta chains were all read from a single sample in a study of blood T cells in healthy people across ages. Primed by a sample-barcoded 5' primer and a J-beta primer mix, a second PCR proceeded for roughly 7 to 12 cycles. TCRdb re-derived calls from the 5' RACE reads in MiXCR, one entry per CDR3 protein. The table has about 830,000 distinct CDR3 sequences, 58% seen once. Sequencing was carried out using blood. Source of these receptors: a man aged 25 to 45 in good health.

This clonotype was counted between two and nine times. The V call is TRBV15, the J call TRBJ1-2, with 7 bases lining up with TRBD1. V shed 2 bases, J shed 8 bases, and the junction held 17 bases outside the gene matches. Germline V CDR1 and CDR2: LNHNV, YYDKDF (reference sequence). The CDR3 length is 17 residues. CDR3 amino acids: CATSRMLPGQIPLGYTF. The CDR3, as DNA: TGTGCCACCAGCAGAATGTTACCGGGACAGATTCCCCTGGGCTACACCTTC.

The V call is TRBV7-9, the J call TRBJ2-7; D is uncertain. The CDR3 is 17 residues long. From germline, CDR1 is SEHNR and CDR2 FQNEAQ (reference sequence). V gave up 5 bases and J gave up 3 bases, with 23 bases separating them. The CDR3 sequence: CASSPPKDGRPYYEQYF. In DNA form, the CDR3 reads TGTGCCAGCAGCCCACCGAAGGACGGCCGGCCATACTACGAGCAGTACTTC.

The chain has TRBV12-3 or TRBV12-4 and TRBJ2-7; D is possibly TRBD2 (5 bases). V shed 3 bases and J shed 0 bases, with 12 bases lying between them. The CDR3 consists of 15 residues. The CDR3 protein is CASSFSEDCSYEQYF. In DNA form, the CDR3 reads TGTGCCAGCAGTTTTTCTGAGGACTGCTCCTACGAGCAGTACTTC.

The chain is built from TRBV7-2 and TRBJ2-7; D possibly corresponds to TRBD1 (7 bases). Between the trimmed V and J ends, which lost 5 bases and 3 bases, there was a span of 17 bases. The length of the CDR3 is 15 residues. Germline V gene lookup returns CDR1 SGHTA and CDR2 FQGNSA. CDR3 DNA: TGTGCCAGCAGCCCCATTCAGGGGGGAGACTACGAGCAGTACTTC. Its protein is CASSPIQGGDYEQYF.

The CDR3 loop is CASSRIRGTGFSAGYTF. The CDR3, as DNA: TGTGCCAGCAGCCGCATTCGAGGGACAGGGTTCTCGGCTGGCTACACCTTC. The chain has TRBV6-1 and TRBJ1-2; 9 bases map to TRBD1. V was clipped by 6 bases and J by 7 bases; unmatched bases: 18. The CDR3 runs 17 residues. Germline assignment: CDR1 MNHNS and CDR2 SASEGT.

This clonotype was seen only a few times. This rearrangement joins TRBV7-9 to TRBJ2-1; 11 bases align to TRBD1. The CDR3 length is 17 residues. Germline trimming cut 3 bases from V and 2 bases from J; bases unmatched to any gene: 6. Germline V gene sequence: CDR1 SEHNR, CDR2 FQNEAQ (reference sequence). The CDR3 region is CASSLGTGGGTYNEQFF. CDR3 bases: TGTGCCAGCAGCTTGGGGACAGGGGGAGGAACCTACAATGAGCAGTTCTTC.

The chain employs TRBV28 and TRBJ1-1; no clear D gene. V was trimmed by 6 bases and J by 3 bases, leaving 14 bases between them. The CDR3 sequence is 14 residues long. The germline gives CDR1 MDHEN, CDR2 SYDVKM. The CDR3, as DNA: TGTGCCAGCAGGACCCGGGATCGGGACACTGAAGCTTTCTTT. It codes for CASRTRDRDTEAFF.

The sample holds a few counts of this clonotype. The chain links TRBV7-9 to TRBJ2-1; weak D call: TRBD2 (6 bases). Looked up from germline, CDR1 is SEHNR and CDR2 is FQNEAQ (reference sequence). The CDR3 loop spans 12 amino acids. Trimming removed 1 base at V and 15 bases at J, with 13 bases between. The CDR3 loop reads CASSLEEGRLFF. The CDR3 DNA follows: TGTGCCAGCAGCTTAGAGGAGGGAAGGTTGTTCTTC.

The chain combines TRBV5-4 with TRBJ1-1; D perhaps matches TRBD1 (5 bases). The V gene's germline CDR1 is SGHNT and CDR2 YYREEE (reference sequence). The CDR3 is 15 amino acids. Trimming stripped 3 bases from V and 5 bases from J, with 17 bases between. The CDR3 reads CASSWDPGSPTEAFF. CDR3 sequence (DNA): TGTGCCAGCAGCTGGGACCCCGGGTCGCCTACTGAAGCTTTCTTT.

This clonotype was observed a handful of times. The genes are TRBV4-2 and TRBJ2-3; D is possibly TRBD2 (6 bases). Germline V gene sequence: CDR1 LGHNA, CDR2 YNFKEQ. The CDR3 length is 14 residues. V was pared by 1 base and J by 3 bases, with 8 bases between. CDR3 bases: TGTGCCAGCAGCCAAGCGGGGGAAACAGATACGCAGTATTTT. Translation gives CASSQAGETDTQYF.

This clonotype has more than one count but fewer than ten. The chain employs TRBV5-6 and TRBJ2-6; D not resolved. There are 14 residues in the CDR3. V was trimmed by 4 bases and J by 2 bases, leaving 7 bases between them. The germline V gene has CDR1 SGHDT and CDR2 YYEEEE. The CDR3: CASSTDAGANVLTF. CDR3 nucleotides: TGTGCCAGCAGCACGGACGCTGGGGCCAACGTCCTGACTTTC.

J is TRBJ2-1 and V is TRBV29-1, with D possibly being TRBD2 (6 bases). This CDR3 comprises 11 residues. The V end was cut by 3 bases, the J end by 12 bases, with 12 bases between. In germline, CDR1 is SQVTM, CDR2 ANQGSEA. Here the CDR3 DNA reads TGCAGCGTTGAGCGGGGTGGGGGGCAGTTCTTC. Translated, it gives CSVERGGGQFF.

This clonotype was seen ten or more times. The J gene is TRBJ2-3, the V gene TRBV5-1; 7 bases line up with TRBD1. Per germline, CDR1 SGHRS and CDR2 YFSETQ. The V segment lost 7 bases and the J segment 2 bases; nucleotides outside the gene matches: 7. The CDR3 is made up of 14 amino acids. CDR3 bases: TGCGCCAGCGGTACAGGGGCTCCCACAGATACGCAGTATTTT. Amino acids: CASGTGAPTDTQYF.

The CDR3 is CASSFTGAQEKLFF. CDR3 in DNA: TGTGCCAGCAGCTTTACGGGGGCACAGGAAAAACTGTTTTTT. The V call is TRBV7-2, the J call TRBJ1-4; possibly TRBD1 for D (6 bases). In germline, CDR1 is SGHTA, CDR2 FQGNSA. Trimming removed 3 bases at V and 8 bases at J, with 13 bases between. This CDR3 region has 14 residues.

This clonotype has a single count. The chain joins TRBV15 to TRBJ2-3, with 7 nucleotides matching TRBD2. J was trimmed by 0 bases and V by 3 bases; bases with no gene match: 12. The CDR3 has 18 amino acids. Germline CDR1 reads LNHNV; CDR2 reads YYDKDF (reference sequence). This chain's CDR3 is CATSSHPLTSASTDTQYF. The CDR3 DNA reads as TGTGCCACCAGCAGCCACCCTCTAACTAGCGCCAGCACAGATACGCAGTATTTT.

The V and J genes are TRBV29-1 and TRBJ2-1, with 9 bases lining up with TRBD2. J was trimmed by 5 bases and V by 6 bases; bases with no gene match: 8. Germline V CDR1 and CDR2: SQVTM, ANQGSEA. CDR3 size: 14 residues. The chain's CDR3 is CSVRDAGGDNEQFF. In DNA, the CDR3 is TGCAGCGTCCGAGACGCGGGAGGGGACAATGAGCAGTTCTTC.

This clonotype was detected only a few times. The chain carries TRBV29-1 and TRBJ2-5; D tentatively reads TRBD1 or TRBD2 (5 bases each). CDR3 size: 13 residues. V was clipped by 6 bases and J by 5 bases, with 16 bases between them. The germline CDR1 and CDR2 sequences are SQVTM and ANQGSEA. CDR3 region: CSVLGRERETQYF. CDR3 DNA: TGCAGCGTCTTAGGCAGGGAGAGGGAGACCCAGTACTTC.

The chain employs TRBV20-1 and TRBJ2-1; 9 bases map to TRBD2. J was trimmed by 5 bases and V by 5 bases; bases with no gene match: 10. Germline V lookup: CDR1 DFQATT, CDR2 SNEGSKA (reference sequence). This CDR3 spans 15 amino acids. The CDR3: CSAAPLAGGDNEQFF. CDR3 nucleotide sequence: TGCAGTGCTGCACCCCTCGCGGGAGGGGACAATGAGCAGTTCTTC.

The chain joins TRBV4-3 to TRBJ2-1; 11 positions agree with TRBD2. CDR3 length equals 15 residues. Germline lookup yields CDR1 LGHNA and CDR2 YSLEER. The ends lost 0 bases at V and 6 bases at J; junction bases unmatched: 1. CDR3 region: CASSQEGTSGNEQFF. CDR3 nucleotide sequence: TGCGCCAGCAGCCAAGAGGGGACTAGCGGCAATGAGCAGTTCTTC.

This clonotype has more than one count but fewer than ten. This chain joins TRBV4-3 and TRBJ2-1; no firm D call. The V gene's germline CDR1 is LGHNA and CDR2 YSLEER. Trimming took off 0 bases at V and 1 base at J, with 7 bases between the two ends. The CDR3 contains 15 residues. CDR3 in DNA: TGCGCCAGCAGCCAAGAAGGGCAATCCTACAATGAGCAGTTCTTC. This codes for CASSQEGQSYNEQFF.

The CDR3, as DNA: TGTGCCAGCAGCCAAGGGGGGGGGGTGCAGTACTTC. Translation: CASSQGGGVQYF. This chain joins TRBV4-2 and TRBJ2-5; 7 positions match TRBD2. CDR3 length equals 12 residues. CDR1 is LGHNA, CDR2 YNFKEQ, per germline. V lost 1 base, J lost 11 bases, and 4 bases stayed unmatched.

The sample holds one count of this clonotype. The V call is TRBV25-1, the J call TRBJ2-6; 8 bases fit TRBD1. CDR1 is MGHDK, CDR2 SYGVNS, per germline. V dropped 6 bases and J dropped 0; count of bases not matched to a gene: 7. CDR3 length: 17 residues. The CDR3 DNA follows: TGTGCCAGCAGAGGGACAGGACCGTTCTCTGGGGCCAACGTCCTGACTTTC. This encodes CASRGTGPFSGANVLTF.